The 10 T cell receptor beta chains listed next were all sequenced from one sample in a study of identical twins (dated by TCRdb to about 2016). The protocol used for the library was 5' RACE. Data came from an Illumina HiSeq 2000. The public reads were reanalyzed by TCRdb: fastp trimming at Q25, MiXCR alignment, in-frame beta chains only. Each entry is one CDR3 protein sequence, shown with its most common DNA and genes. This sample holds fewer than 800,000 distinct CDR3 sequences; around 7.5% were observed only once. In total, the top ten clones hold about 1.6% of the sample. These data also formed part of another study, on yellow fever vaccine responses in identical twins.

The sample was PBMCs. The receptor source for this set is a woman between 18 and 29 years old in good health.

The CDR3: CASSLEGLNNEQFF. The DNA for the CDR3 is TGTGCCAGCAGCTTAGAGGGACTCAACAATGAGCAGTTCTTC. This sequence joins TRBV7-6 and TRBJ2-1; D might be TRBD2 (6 bases). The CDR3 spans 14 residues. The germline V and J ends were trimmed by 1 base and 5 bases, with 9 bases remaining between them. Germline V gene data show CDR1 as SGHVS and CDR2 as FNYEAQ.

The chain carries TRBV18 and TRBJ2-7; D is unresolved. There are 12 residues in the CDR3. Per germline, CDR1 KGHSH and CDR2 LQKENI. Deletions cut 1 base from V and 6 bases from J, with 7 bases between. DNA of the CDR3: TGTGCCAGCTCACCACGGATTGGCGAGCAGTACTTC. Amino acid sequence: CASSPRIGEQYF.

There are many counts of this clonotype. Relative to the germline gene, one junction end is altered; a read error may explain this. The rearrangement links TRBV7-9 to TRBJ1-1, with D uncertain. Germline assignment: CDR1 SEHNR and CDR2 FQNEAQ (reference sequence). CDR3 length: 11 residues. The CDR3: CASSTNTEAFF. The CDR3 DNA sequence: TGCGCCAGCAGCACGAACACTGAAGCTTTCTTT. Combining the CDR3 with reference TRBV7-9 and TRBJ1-1 gives the whole variable domain DTGVSQNPRHKITKRGQNVTFRCDPISEHNRLYWYRQTLGQGPEFLTYFQNEAQLEKSRLLSDRFSAERPKGSFSTLEIQRTEQGDSAMYLCASSTNTEAFFGQGTRLTVV.

V is TRBV20-1 and J is TRBJ2-3, with D possibly being TRBD2 (5 bases). CDR3 length: 14 amino acids. Germline V gene lookup returns CDR1 DFQATT and CDR2 SNEGSKA (reference sequence). Trimming removed 5 bases from V and 7 bases from J, with 19 bases in between. The CDR3 reads CSAPASGSVYTQYF. DNA for the CDR3: TGCAGTGCTCCGGCCTCCGGTAGCGTATATACGCAGTATTTT.

Many counts were recorded for this clonotype. CDR3: CASSLGPIGTDTQYF. The CDR3 nucleotides are TGCGCCAGCAGCCTCGGCCCAATTGGCACAGATACGCAGTATTTT. The chain combines TRBV5-1 with TRBJ2-3; D gene uncertain. Deletions cut 4 bases from V and 1 base from J, with 13 bases between. Germline CDR1 reads SGHRS; CDR2 reads YFSETQ. The CDR3 spans 15 residues. The entire variable domain, with the rest obtained from reference TRBV5-1 and TRBJ2-3, is as follows: KAGVTQTPRYLIKTRGQQVTLSCSPISGHRSVSWYQQTPGQGLQFLFEYFSETQRNKGNFPGRFSGRQFSNSRSEMNVSTLELGDSALYLCASSLGPIGTDTQYFGPGTRLTVL.

This sequence joins TRBV28 and TRBJ2-5; D is perhaps TRBD1 (6 bases). V gave up 4 bases and J gave up 2 bases, with 8 bases separating them. The CDR3 spans 13 residues. The germline V gene encodes CDR1 MDHEN and CDR2 SYDVKM. The CDR3 sequence is CASSWGTQETQYF. CDR3 bases: TGTGCCAGCAGTTGGGGGACACAAGAGACCCAGTACTTC.

This clonotype was found a few times. The V and J genes are TRBV29-1 and TRBJ2-2; TRBD2 matches 9 bases. The ends lost 5 bases at V and 2 bases at J; junction bases unmatched: 3. The CDR3 is made up of 14 amino acids. Per germline, CDR1 SQVTM and CDR2 ANQGSEA. CDR3 bases: TGCAGCGTTATGACTAGCGGTAACACCGGGGAGCTGTTTTTT. It encodes CSVMTSGNTGELFF.

The chain has TRBV2 and TRBJ2-1; 7 bases agree with TRBD2. The germline V gene has CDR1 SNHLY and CDR2 FYNNEI. The CDR3 contains 16 residues. V lost 6 bases, J lost 5 bases, and 13 bases stayed unmatched. The CDR3 coding sequence is TGTGCCAGCAGAGACTTACTAGCGAGACCAAACAATGAGCAGTTCTTC. Protein product: CASRDLLARPNNEQFF. The variable domain in full, completed from reference TRBV2 and TRBJ2-1, reads EPEVTQTPSHQVTQMGQEVILRCVPISNHLYFYWYRQILGQKVEFLVSFYNNEISEKSEIFDDQFSVERPDGSNFTLKIRSTKLEDSAMYFCASRDLLARPNNEQFFGPGTRLTVL.

This clonotype was counted a single time. One junction end does not reproduce the germline sequence, and a read error may be involved. This rearrangement joins TRBV28 to TRBJ2-2; no clear D. CDR1 and CDR2 from the germline V gene are MDHEN and SYDVKM. The CDR3 covers 14 residues. CDR3 loop: CVSRAARNTGELFF. CDR3 in DNA: TGTGTCAGCCGCGCGGCAAGGAACACCGGGGAGCTGTTTTTT.

This chain connects TRBV29-1 to TRBJ2-4; possible D gene TRBD1, 6 bases. V was trimmed by 3 bases and J by 5 bases, leaving 11 bases between them. CDR1 is SQVTM and CDR2 is ANQGSEA in the germline V gene. This CDR3 contains 13 residues. The CDR3: CSVDKGQQNIQYF. CDR3 bases: TGCAGCGTTGATAAAGGACAGCAAAACATTCAGTACTTC.